Listed here are 18 T cell receptor beta chains from one sample, sequenced in a study of blood T cell repertoires in COVID-19. Method: immunoSEQ multiplex PCR; TCRdb's copy keeps in-frame clones and lacks some. The profile shows tens of thousands of clones, roughly 84% of them singletons. Sequenced input: peripheral blood. These receptors all stem from a man between 50 and 59 years old with acute or convalescent COVID-19.

The chain has TRBV10-3 and TRBJ2-5; D is undetermined. The CDR3 covers 14 residues. Germline V gene data show CDR1 as ENHRY and CDR2 as SYGVKD. V lost 2 bases, J lost 7 bases, and 14 bases lay in between. The CDR3 sequence is CAISEIGPPVTQYF. DNA for the CDR3: TGTGCCATCAGTGAGATTGGGCCACCGGTGACCCAGTACTTC.

This clone is a singleton in its sample. This chain links TRBV28 with TRBJ2-7, with TRBD2 matching 13 bases. This CDR3 region has 14 residues. V trimming: 5 bases; J trimming: 6 bases; junction bases outside the gene matches: 4. Per germline, CDR1 MDHEN and CDR2 SYDVKM. CDR3 coding DNA: TGTGCCAGCAGTGGGACTAGCGGGATCCGCGAGCAGTACTTC. Residues: CASSGTSGIREQYF.

The V call is TRBV28, the J call TRBJ1-1; D gene uncertain. Germline-derived CDR1 and CDR2 are MDHEN and SYDVKM. Trimming took 3 bases from V and 4 from J, leaving 12 bases between them. The CDR3 runs 14 residues. The CDR3 reads CASSFSQESTEAFF. As DNA, the CDR3 is TGTGCCAGCAGTTTCTCTCAGGAAAGCACTGAAGCTTTCTTT.

The chain joins TRBV11-3 to TRBJ2-3; 11 bases align to TRBD2. The CDR3 loop spans 17 amino acids. V lost 5 bases to trimming and J lost 4 bases; unmatched junction nucleotides: 11. Germline V gene lookup returns CDR1 SGHNT and CDR2 YENEEA. The CDR3 DNA is TGTGCCAGCAGCATACAGCGACTAGCGGGGCGTGCAGATACGCAGTATTTT. Translating it yields CASSIQRLAGRADTQYF.

The chain joins TRBV7-9 to TRBJ1-5, with TRBD1 matching 8 bases. Losses at the gene ends were 4 bases for V and 2 bases for J; bases not matched to a gene: 4. The CDR3 length is 15 residues. The germline V gene encodes CDR1 SEHNR and CDR2 FQNEAQ (reference sequence). In DNA form, the CDR3 reads TGTGCCAGCAGCTCCGGACAGGGAGGCAATCAGCCCCAGCATTTT. This translates into CASSSGQGGNQPQHF.

The chain's CDR3 is CASSQQGGDQPQHF. CDR3 coding DNA: TGCGCCAGCAGCCAACAGGGCGGGGATCAGCCCCAGCATTTT. The J gene is TRBJ1-5, the V gene TRBV4-1, with a tentative D call TRBD1 (5 bases). The CDR3 consists of 14 residues. Germline lookup yields CDR1 MGHRA and CDR2 YSYEKL. V gave up 2 bases and J gave up 5 bases, with 10 bases separating them.

The chain employs TRBV10-3 and TRBJ1-2, with 9 bases aligning to TRBD1. V lost 4 bases and J lost 7; bases outside the gene matches: 7. The CDR3 length is 14 residues. Germline V gene data show CDR1 as ENHRY and CDR2 as SYGVKD. The CDR3 DNA reads TGTGCCATCAGTGCTACAGGGGGCTCTGTTGGCTACACCTTC. Amino acids: CAISATGGSVGYTF.

The chain links TRBV7-9 to TRBJ1-4; D gene ambiguous. CDR3 length: 16 residues. The V and J ends lost 5 bases and 0 bases respectively, with 13 bases between them. CDR1 and CDR2 from the germline V gene are SEHNR and FQNEAQ (reference sequence). The CDR3 DNA reads TGTGCCAGCAGCCGCCTGGAGGGCCCAACTAATGAAAAACTGTTTTTT. This encodes CASSRLEGPTNEKLFF.

The chain uses TRBV14 and TRBJ1-3; TRBD1 might be the D (6 bases). Germline V lookup: CDR1 SGHDN, CDR2 FVKESK. V gave up 1 base and J gave up 4 bases, with 11 bases separating them. This CDR3 has 15 amino acids. The chain's CDR3 is CASSQVSGVGNTIYF. As DNA, the CDR3 is TGTGCCAGCAGCCAAGTATCAGGGGTCGGAAACACCATATATTTT.

CDR3 in amino acids: CASSVTGGARVNTEAFF. The CDR3 region has the DNA TGTGCCAGCAGCGTTACTGGGGGGGCGCGGGTTAACACTGAAGCTTTCTTT. The rearrangement links TRBV11-2 to TRBJ1-1, with TRBD1 as a possible D gene (6 bases). CDR1 and CDR2 (germline): SGHAT, FQNNGV. V lost 5 bases, J lost 2 bases, and 21 bases lay in between. The CDR3 consists of 17 residues.

The J gene is TRBJ1-2, the V gene TRBV30, with 8 bases aligning to TRBD1. The CDR3 consists of 13 residues. The V segment lost 5 bases and the J segment 1 base; nucleotides outside the gene matches: 3. Per the germline V gene, CDR1 is GTSNPN and CDR2 is SVGIG (reference sequence). Here the CDR3 DNA reads TGTGCCTGGTCAGGGGGCTTTAACTATGGCTACACCTTC. Protein: CAWSGGFNYGYTF.

This chain joins TRBV19 and TRBJ2-2; a possible D gene is TRBD2 (6 bases). The V gene lost 4 bases and the J gene lost 3 bases, with 12 bases spanning the gap. The length of the CDR3 is 15 residues. CDR1 LNHDA and CDR2 SQIVND come from the germline V gene (reference sequence). The DNA of the CDR3 is TGTGCCAGTAGTACGGGACTTGTATACACCGGGGAGCTGTTTTTT. Protein product: CASSTGLVYTGELFF.

The chain joins TRBV6-6 to TRBJ1-4; D gene ambiguous. This CDR3 is built from 14 residues. Trimming shortened V by 4 bases and J by 2 bases, and 8 bases separated the two germline ends. Germline CDR1 and CDR2: MNHNY and SVGAGI (reference sequence). CDR3 amino acids: CASSSGGTNEKLFF. The CDR3, as DNA: TGTGCCAGCAGTTCGGGAGGGACTAATGAAAAACTGTTTTTT.

This clone came up a few times. The V and J genes are TRBV4-1 and TRBJ2-7; no firm D call. The CDR3 has 16 amino acids. The germline CDR1 and CDR2 sequences are MGHRA and YSYEKL. Trimming left V 4 bases short and J 0 bases short, with 16 bases between. The CDR3 protein is CASSPLLRESSYEQYF. DNA of the CDR3: TGCGCCAGCAGCCCACTATTGAGAGAGAGCTCCTACGAGCAGTACTTC.

This chain uses TRBV29-1 with TRBJ1-2; 7 bases map to TRBD1. Unmatched junction bases numbered 4, after V lost 7 bases and J lost 2 bases. The CDR3 has 12 residues. Germline CDR1 and CDR2: SQVTM and ANQGSEA. CDR3 coding DNA: TGCAGCGATCTGACAGGGAACTATGGCTACACCTTC. Translated, it gives CSDLTGNYGYTF.

V and J are TRBV28 and TRBJ1-3, with a tentative D call TRBD1 (5 bases). Germline lookup yields CDR1 MDHEN and CDR2 SYDVKM. This CDR3 spans 16 amino acids. The V end was cut by 2 bases, the J end by 7 bases, with 18 bases between. CDR3: CASSLDSGTLGNTIYF. The DNA of the CDR3 is TGTGCCAGCAGTTTAGATAGCGGGACGTTGGGGAACACCATATATTTT.

The genes are TRBV29-1 and TRBJ2-5; TRBD1 might be the D (5 bases). CDR3 length: 12 residues. V dropped 3 bases and J dropped 3 bases, with 8 bases sitting between them. Germline assignment: CDR1 SQVTM and CDR2 ANQGSEA. CDR3 bases: TGCAGCGTTGATCCGGACAAAGAGACCCAGTACTTC. Protein product: CSVDPDKETQYF.

DNA of the CDR3: TGTGCCAGTAGAGTTCTTCGTGGGGGGGCAGATACGCAGTATTTT. Its translation: CASRVLRGGADTQYF. J is TRBJ2-3 and V is TRBV19, with TRBD2 identical over 7 bases. In germline, CDR1 is LNHDA, CDR2 SQIVND (reference sequence). The CDR3 is 15 residues long. J was trimmed by 4 bases and V by 6 bases; bases with no gene match: 10.